The 27 T cell receptor beta chains presented below share a single source sample, sequenced in a study of CD8 T cells in ankylosing spondylitis (dated by TCRdb to about 2017). The library was obtained by 5' RACE. The run used an Illumina HiSeq 2500. TCRdb trimmed public reads at Q25 via fastp, called clones via MiXCR and kept in-frame beta chains. Duplicate CDR3 protein sequences are folded into a single record with the most common DNA and genes. The sample table shows 30,000 to 40,000 distinct CDR3 sequences, and 7.2% are seen once. The ten largest clones take up under 12% of the sample. The sequencing sample was made of blood, either unsorted or a sorted T cell fraction (not recorded which). These receptors originate from a male donor with ankylosing spondylitis or in good health (not recorded which).

Many counts were recorded for this clonotype. The V call is TRBV9, the J call TRBJ2-1, with no clear D. Trimming pared 4 bases from V and 6 bases from J, leaving 17 bases between. The CDR3 length is 15 residues. Germline CDR1 SGDLS, CDR2 YYNGEE. The CDR3 loop is CASSSASRVRNEQFF. The CDR3 region has the DNA TGTGCCAGCAGCTCGGCGTCTCGCGTTCGCAATGAGCAGTTCTTC.

This clonotype was seen repeatedly, ten times or more. This chain uses TRBV20-1 with TRBJ2-3; 13 bases agree with TRBD2. The germline gives CDR1 DFQATT, CDR2 SNEGSKA (reference sequence). The CDR3 is 20 residues long. V was clipped by 5 bases and J by 0 bases; unmatched bases: 17. The CDR3 region has the DNA TGCAGTGCTGCACCGGCGACTCCGGGACTAGCGGGGTCTAGCACAGATACGCAGTATTTT. It is translated as CSAAPATPGLAGSSTDTQYF.

This clonotype was observed at least ten times. The chain links TRBV29-1 to TRBJ2-5, with TRBD2 identical over 7 bases. This CDR3 is built from 13 residues. Losses at the gene ends were 2 bases for V and 2 bases for J; bases not matched to a gene: 2. Germline CDR1 and CDR2: SQVTM and ANQGSEA. The CDR3 DNA reads TGCAGCGTTGAATCCGGGGGGCAAGAGACCCAGTACTTC. This gives the protein CSVESGGQETQYF. Full variable domain (missing parts from reference TRBV29-1 and TRBJ2-5): SAVISQKPSRDICQRGTSLTIQCQVDSQVTMMFWYRQQPGQSLTLIATANQGSEATYESGFVIDKFPISRPNLTFSTLTVSNMSPEDSSIYLCSVESGGQETQYFGPGTRLLVL.

This clonotype was detected many times. The chain recombines TRBV14 with TRBJ2-7; perhaps TRBD1 as D (6 bases). This CDR3 has 15 amino acids. V lost 2 bases to trimming and J lost 5 bases, with 16 bases between them. In germline, CDR1 is SGHDN, CDR2 FVKESK. The CDR3 loop is CASSQYRTEEDEQYF. The CDR3 DNA sequence: TGTGCCAGCAGCCAATACAGGACAGAGGAAGACGAGCAGTACTTC. The full variable domain, completed using reference TRBV14 and TRBJ2-7, is EAGVTQFPSHSVIEKGQTVTLRCDPISGHDNLYWYRRVMGKEIKFLLHFVKESKQDESGMPNNRFLAERTGGTYSTLKVQPAELEDSGVYFCASSQYRTEEDEQYFGPGTRLTVT.

This clonotype was seen at least ten times. This chain links TRBV6-6 with TRBJ2-1; the D gene is possibly TRBD2 (7 bases). The length of the CDR3 is 17 residues. V gave up 6 bases and J gave up 4 bases, with 22 bases separating them. Per germline, CDR1 MNHNY and CDR2 SVGAGI (reference sequence). The CDR3 nucleotides read TGTGCCAGCAGGGGGGGGACACCTACGGTCTTTTACAATGAGCAGTTCTTC. This translates into CASRGGTPTVFYNEQFF.

The chain employs TRBV4-2 and TRBJ2-1; 10 nucleotides match TRBD2. There are 17 residues in the CDR3. V was pared by 0 bases and J by 9 bases, with 11 bases of the junction left unmatched. Germline CDR1 reads LGHNA; CDR2 reads YNFKEQ. CDR3 nucleotide sequence: TGTGCCAGCAGCCAAGATCTGGCTAGCGGGAGTTTTGGTGAGCAGTTCTTC. This sequence encodes CASSQDLASGSFGEQFF.

In its sample, this clonotype was seen many times. The genes are TRBV28 and TRBJ1-4; D is unresolved. Between the trimmed V and J ends, which lost 3 bases and 3 bases, there was a span of 14 bases. The germline gives CDR1 MDHEN, CDR2 SYDVKM. The CDR3 spans 16 residues. This CDR3 reads CASSFTSDGPNEKLFF. For the CDR3, the DNA is TGTGCCAGCAGTTTTACCTCGGACGGACCTAATGAAAAACTGTTTTTT.

Relative to its sample, this clonotype is medium-sized. The J gene is TRBJ2-1, the V gene TRBV20-1; perhaps TRBD2 as D (5 bases). V lost 0 bases to trimming and J lost 1 base, with 13 bases between them. CDR1 is DFQATT and CDR2 is SNEGSKA in the germline V gene (reference sequence). This CDR3 region has 16 residues. CDR3 sequence reads: CSARDRSSKSYNEQFF. DNA of the CDR3: TGCAGTGCTAGAGATCGCTCTAGCAAATCCTACAATGAGCAGTTCTTC.

This clonotype was detected ten times or more. The J gene is TRBJ2-2, the V gene TRBV7-6; 7 bases line up with TRBD2. The CDR3 totals 15 residues. Unmatched junction bases numbered 6, after V lost 6 bases and J lost 2 bases. Germline values: CDR1 SGHVS, CDR2 FNYEAQ. In DNA form, the CDR3 reads TGTGCCAGCAGGGGAACTAGCGTTAACACCGGGGAGCTGTTTTTT. Amino acids: CASRGTSVNTGELFF.

This clonotype was counted only a few times. The rearrangement uses TRBV18 and TRBJ2-3; D unresolved. From germline, CDR1 is KGHSH and CDR2 LQKENI. V lost 6 bases, J lost 5 bases, and 6 bases lay in between. CDR3 length: 11 residues. CDR3 DNA: TGTGCCAGCTCGAACAGAGATACGCAGTATTTT. Its translation: CASSNRDTQYF.

By frequency in the sample, this clonotype is medium-sized. The genes are TRBV12-3 or TRBV12-4 and TRBJ2-3; 8 bases are a match to TRBD2. The V and J ends lost 4 bases and 4 bases, in that order; junction bases with no gene match: 4. CDR3 length equals 14 residues. The CDR3: CASSSSGSSDTQYF. CDR3 nucleotides: TGTGCCAGCAGTTCCAGCGGGAGCTCAGATACGCAGTATTTT.

This clonotype was counted ten times or more. The chain recombines TRBV7-2 with TRBJ1-1; tentatively, D is TRBD1 (6 bases). V was trimmed by 7 bases and J by 2 bases, leaving 8 bases between them. CDR3 size: 12 residues. Per the germline V gene, CDR1 is SGHTA and CDR2 is FQGNSA. The CDR3 reads CASKDSNTEAFF. CDR3 nucleotide sequence: TGTGCCAGCAAGGACAGTAACACTGAAGCTTTCTTT.

This clonotype was picked up a small number of times. The gene calls are TRBV3-1 and TRBJ2-5, with TRBD1 as a possible D gene (5 bases). Looked up from germline, CDR1 is LGHDT and CDR2 is YNNKEL (reference sequence). The CDR3 has 17 amino acids. Trimming removed 0 bases from V and 1 base from J, with 15 bases in between. CDR3 DNA sequence: TGTGCCAGCAGCCAAGAAACAGGAGTTGTTGTCCAAGAGACCCAGTACTTC. This sequence encodes CASSQETGVVVQETQYF.

The sample holds a few counts of this clonotype. The chain links TRBV24-1 to TRBJ2-1; 7 bases agree with TRBD2. The CDR3 has 21 residues. Looked up from germline, CDR1 is KGHDR and CDR2 is SFDVKD. CDR3: CGASDARSRASGRTGYNEQFF. The CDR3 DNA sequence: TGTGGCGCCAGTGATGCAAGATCGCGGGCTAGCGGACGAACGGGTTACAATGAGCAGTTCTTC.

This clonotype was counted at least ten times. In DNA form, the CDR3 reads TGCGCCAGCAGCCCCGGGACCGCTAACACTGAAGCTTTCTTT. Amino acids: CASSPGTANTEAFF. The J gene is TRBJ1-1, the V gene TRBV5-1; D is possibly TRBD1 (5 bases). V was shortened by 4 bases and J by 2 bases, with 12 bases between the two germline ends. The CDR3 covers 14 residues. Germline V gene data show CDR1 as SGHRS and CDR2 as YFSETQ. The full variable domain, in which reference TRBV5-1 and TRBJ1-1 provide the parts outside the CDR3, is KAGVTQTPRYLIKTRGQQVTLSCSPISGHRSVSWYQQTPGQGLQFLFEYFSETQRNKGNFPGRFSGRQFSNSRSEMNVSTLELGDSALYLCASSPGTANTEAFFGQGTRLTVV.

This clonotype was recorded at least ten times. The chain recombines TRBV28 with TRBJ2-4; D gene uncertain. This CDR3 contains 16 residues. Germline CDR1 and CDR2: MDHEN and SYDVKM. The V gene lost 10 bases and the J gene lost 1 base, with 20 bases spanning the gap. CDR3 DNA: TGTGCCACTACCGCGGTTCCGGACGGCGCCAAAAACATTCAGTACTTC. Its translation is CATTAVPDGAKNIQYF.

Ten or more counts support this clonotype. V gene TRBV9 combines with J gene TRBJ2-1; 10 nucleotides agree with TRBD2. CDR1 SGDLS and CDR2 YYNGEE come from the germline V gene. Trimming cost V 0 bases and J 4 bases; bases outside gene matches: 1. The CDR3 spans 15 residues. As DNA, the CDR3 is TGTGCCAGCAGCGTAGGGACTAGCGGATACAATGAGCAGTTCTTC. Translating it yields CASSVGTSGYNEQFF.

This clonotype was seen at least ten times. The chain carries TRBV27 and TRBJ2-1; D not resolved. There are 14 residues in the CDR3. V lost 4 bases and J lost 7, with 14 bases in between. Germline V gives CDR1 MNHEY, CDR2 SMNVEV (reference sequence). The DNA for the CDR3 is TGTGCCAGCAGTTGGGATGTTGGGCCGAATGAGCAGTTCTTC. It specifies CASSWDVGPNEQFF.

Many counts were recorded for this clonotype. J is TRBJ2-3 and V is TRBV24-1; no clear D. CDR1 and CDR2 from the germline V gene are KGHDR and SFDVKD. The CDR3 has 13 amino acids. The V end was cut by 3 bases, the J end by 6 bases, with 9 bases between. For the CDR3, the DNA is TGTGCCACCAGTGATCCCCTTTTGGATACGCAGTATTTT. This translates into CATSDPLLDTQYF.

This clonotype was counted ten times or more. This rearrangement joins TRBV28 to TRBJ2-1; TRBD2 matches at 7 bases. The germline V gene has CDR1 MDHEN and CDR2 SYDVKM. J lost 7 bases, V lost 3 bases, and 9 bases had no gene match. This CDR3 comprises 15 residues. DNA for the CDR3: TGTGCCAGCAGTTTTTGGCGGGAGTTTAAGAATGAGCAGTTCTTC. This encodes CASSFWREFKNEQFF.

This clonotype was counted only a few times. This rearrangement joins TRBV11-1 to TRBJ2-7; 9 nucleotides line up with TRBD2. CDR1 SGHAT and CDR2 FQDESV come from the germline V gene (reference sequence). Germline trimming cut 5 bases from V and 0 bases from J; bases unmatched to any gene: 17. The CDR3 runs to 19 residues. This CDR3 is CASSPRLLAGYSPSYEQYF. CDR3 nucleotide sequence: TGTGCCAGCAGCCCAAGACTTCTAGCGGGATACTCTCCCTCCTACGAGCAGTACTTC.

This clonotype has ten or more counts. The genes are TRBV5-1 and TRBJ2-5, with D perhaps matching TRBD1 or TRBD2 (5 bases each). With 0 bases removed from V and 1 base from J, the gap between germline ends came to 7 bases. The CDR3 is 14 amino acids. The germline CDR1 and CDR2 sequences are SGHRS and YFSETQ. In DNA, the CDR3 is TGCGCCAGCAGCTTGGGTGGGACCCAAGAGACCCAGTACTTC. Its translation is CASSLGGTQETQYF.

Many counts were recorded for this clonotype. The genes are TRBV29-1 and TRBJ2-7; 8 nucleotides line up with TRBD2. Germline trimming cut 1 base from V and 5 bases from J; bases unmatched to any gene: 7. This CDR3 is built from 14 residues. CDR1 is SQVTM, CDR2 ANQGSEA, per germline. The CDR3 DNA follows: TGCAGCGTTGAAGGCGGCGACGGGGGGGACGAGCAGTACTTC. It yields the protein CSVEGGDGGDEQYF.

The chain couples TRBV7-2 to TRBJ2-1; 11 bases line up with TRBD1. Per germline, CDR1 SGHTA and CDR2 FQGNSA. This CDR3 has 16 residues. The trim removed 0 bases at V and 3 bases at J, leaving 1 base unmatched. The CDR3 bases are TGTGCCAGCAGCTTAGCCGGGACAGGGGGCTACAATGAGCAGTTCTTC. This gives the protein CASSLAGTGGYNEQFF.

At least ten counts were recorded for this clonotype. The chain employs TRBV25-1 and TRBJ1-1; no clear D. CDR1 and CDR2 from the germline V gene are MGHDK and SYGVNS. This CDR3 has 10 amino acids. The V and J ends lost 9 bases and 4 bases respectively, with 6 bases between them. CDR3 sequence reads: CASRSTEAFF. DNA for the CDR3: TGTGCCAGTCGATCCACTGAAGCTTTCTTT.

The sample holds many counts of this clonotype. The rearrangement joins TRBV20-1 to TRBJ2-3, with D unresolved. Germline V lookup: CDR1 DFQATT, CDR2 SNEGSKA (reference sequence). This CDR3 has 14 amino acids. Between the trimmed V and J ends, which lost 0 bases and 3 bases, there was a span of 10 bases. CDR3 sequence: CSARDPLGTDTQYF. The DNA for the CDR3 is TGCAGTGCTAGAGATCCCCTAGGGACAGATACGCAGTATTTT.

This clonotype showed up many times. The rearrangement uses TRBV20-1 and TRBJ1-2, with D tentatively TRBD1 (5 bases). The CDR3 length is 13 residues. V lost 1 base and J 4 bases, leaving 10 bases between the germline ends. Germline V gives CDR1 DFQATT, CDR2 SNEGSKA (reference sequence). The CDR3 region has the DNA TGCAGTGCTAGAGGTGACAGCCTCTATGGCTACACCTTC. Translating it yields CSARGDSLYGYTF.